What follows describes a single T cell receptor (beta chain). Original processing notes: Using reference gene primer amplification, nucleated cell counts were estimated. Method: immunoSEQ multiplex PCR; TCRdb's copy keeps in-frame clones and lacks some. The V and J calls and clone size are taken from that table; D and trimming were inferred from the DNA. The repertoire holds fewer than 300,000 clones, around 90% seen once, with roughly 0.8% in the top ten. This specimen belongs to a study of blood T cell repertoires in COVID-19. Study overall: Spain, Italy and the United States supplied samples that represented acute and convalescent COVID-19.

Looked up from germline, CDR1 is ENHRY and CDR2 is SYGVKD. The CDR3 spans 15 residues. V lost 7 bases and J 0 bases, leaving 13 bases between the germline ends. The sample comprised peripheral blood. This clonotype originated in a woman aged 25 to 39 with acute or convalescent COVID-19. The genes are TRBV10-3 and TRBJ1-3; D remains ambiguous. CDR3 loop: CAINIFGSSGNTIYF. CDR3 DNA sequence: TGTGCCATCAATATCTTCGGGAGCTCTGGAAACACCATATATTTT.